This T cell receptor beta chain came from a study of Tregs in tolerant kidney transplant recipients. Broader study findings: Expanding Tregs on activated donor B cells appeared to best identify donor-specific TCRbeta clones. Few patients were studied, so findings need validation in larger groups.

The germline V gene has CDR1 GTSNPN and CDR2 SVGIG (reference sequence). Trimming at V came to 3 bases and at J to 7 bases, leaving 15 bases not matched to a gene. The CDR3 is made up of 19 amino acids. In regard to this clone: Antigen specificity is unknown.

Assay: immunoSEQ multiplex PCR; the TCRdb copy retains only in-frame clones and omits some. Among some 70,000 clones listed, less than 90% were seen once. The origin of this receptor is a human donor in good health. This sequence joins TRBV30 and TRBJ2-1; 16 nucleotides match TRBD2. Material: CD4+ T cells from blood. The chain's CDR3 is CAWRGGDGTSGRVWNEQFF. The CDR3 nucleotides are TGTGCCTGGAGAGGGGGAGACGGGACTAGCGGGAGGGTGTGGAATGAGCAGTTCTTC.